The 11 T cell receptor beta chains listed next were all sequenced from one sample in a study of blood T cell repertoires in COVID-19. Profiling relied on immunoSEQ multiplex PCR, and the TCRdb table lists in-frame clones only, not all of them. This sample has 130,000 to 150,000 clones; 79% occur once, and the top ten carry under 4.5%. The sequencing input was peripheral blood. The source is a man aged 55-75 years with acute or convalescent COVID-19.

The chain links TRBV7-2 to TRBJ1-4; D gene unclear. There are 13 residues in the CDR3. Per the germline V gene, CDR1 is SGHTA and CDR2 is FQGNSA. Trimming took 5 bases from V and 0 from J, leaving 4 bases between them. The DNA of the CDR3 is TGTGCCAGCAGCCCTGCAACTAATGAAAAACTGTTTTTT. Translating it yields CASSPATNEKLFF.

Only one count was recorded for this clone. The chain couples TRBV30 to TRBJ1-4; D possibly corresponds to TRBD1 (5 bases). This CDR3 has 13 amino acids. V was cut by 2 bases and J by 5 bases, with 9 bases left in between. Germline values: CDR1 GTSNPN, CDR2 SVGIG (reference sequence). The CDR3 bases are TGTGCCTGGAGTACAGGTCAAAATGAAAAACTGTTTTTT. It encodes CAWSTGQNEKLFF.

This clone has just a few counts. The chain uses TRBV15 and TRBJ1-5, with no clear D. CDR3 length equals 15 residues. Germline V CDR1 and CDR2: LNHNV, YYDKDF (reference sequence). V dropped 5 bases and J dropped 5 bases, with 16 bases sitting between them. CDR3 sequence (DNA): TGTGCCACCAGCCCCCGAGGGCGGATGGATCAGCCCCAGCATTTT. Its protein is CATSPRGRMDQPQHF.

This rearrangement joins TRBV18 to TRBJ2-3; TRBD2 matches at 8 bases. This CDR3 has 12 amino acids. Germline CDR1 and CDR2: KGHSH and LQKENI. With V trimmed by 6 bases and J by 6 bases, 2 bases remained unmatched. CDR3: CASSPGGDTQYF. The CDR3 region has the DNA TGTGCCAGCTCGCCGGGGGGGGATACGCAGTATTTT.

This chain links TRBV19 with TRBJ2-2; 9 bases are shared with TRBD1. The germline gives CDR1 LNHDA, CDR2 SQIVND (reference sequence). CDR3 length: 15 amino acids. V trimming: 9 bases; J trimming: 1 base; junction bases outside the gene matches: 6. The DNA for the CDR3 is TGTGCCAGCCTCCCGGGACAGGGGAACACCGGGGAGCTGTTTTTT. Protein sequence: CASLPGQGNTGELFF.

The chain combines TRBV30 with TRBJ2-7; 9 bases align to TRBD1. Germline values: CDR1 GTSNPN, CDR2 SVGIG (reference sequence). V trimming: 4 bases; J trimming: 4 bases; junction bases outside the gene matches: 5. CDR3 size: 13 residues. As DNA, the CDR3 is TGTGCCTGGAACCGACAGGGGGGGTACGAGCAGTACTTC. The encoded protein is CAWNRQGGYEQYF.

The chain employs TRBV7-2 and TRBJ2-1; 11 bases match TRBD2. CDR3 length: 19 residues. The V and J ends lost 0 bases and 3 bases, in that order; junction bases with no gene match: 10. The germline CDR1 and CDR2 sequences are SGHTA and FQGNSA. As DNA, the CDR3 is TGTGCCAGCAGCTTAGCGGACGGGACTAGCGGAGGGGGCTACAATGAGCAGTTCTTC. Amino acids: CASSLADGTSGGGYNEQFF.

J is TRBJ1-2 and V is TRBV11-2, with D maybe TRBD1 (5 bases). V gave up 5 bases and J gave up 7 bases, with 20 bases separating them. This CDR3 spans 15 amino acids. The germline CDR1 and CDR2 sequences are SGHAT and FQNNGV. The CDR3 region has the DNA TGTGCCAGCAGCCCCCCGGCCAGGGCCTCGGGTGGCTACACCTTC. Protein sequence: CASSPPARASGGYTF.

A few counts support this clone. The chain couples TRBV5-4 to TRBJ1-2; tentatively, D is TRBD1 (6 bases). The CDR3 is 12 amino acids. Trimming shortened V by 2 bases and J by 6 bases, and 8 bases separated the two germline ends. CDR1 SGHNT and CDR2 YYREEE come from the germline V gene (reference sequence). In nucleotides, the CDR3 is TGTGCCAGCAGCTTATCAGGGGATGGCTACACCTTC. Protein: CASSLSGDGYTF.

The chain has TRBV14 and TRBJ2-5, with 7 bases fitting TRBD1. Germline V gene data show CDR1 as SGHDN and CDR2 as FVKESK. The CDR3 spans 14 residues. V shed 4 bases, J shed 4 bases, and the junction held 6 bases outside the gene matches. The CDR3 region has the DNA TGTGCCAGCAGCCCCCGCAGGGGGAGAGAGACCCAGTACTTC. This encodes CASSPRRGRETQYF.

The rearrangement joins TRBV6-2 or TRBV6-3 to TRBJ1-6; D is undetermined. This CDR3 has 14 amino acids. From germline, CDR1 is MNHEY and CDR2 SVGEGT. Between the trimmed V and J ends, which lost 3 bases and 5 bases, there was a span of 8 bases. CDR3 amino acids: CASSYVTDNSPLHF. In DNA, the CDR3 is TGTGCCAGCAGTTATGTAACGGATAATTCACCCCTCCACTTT.